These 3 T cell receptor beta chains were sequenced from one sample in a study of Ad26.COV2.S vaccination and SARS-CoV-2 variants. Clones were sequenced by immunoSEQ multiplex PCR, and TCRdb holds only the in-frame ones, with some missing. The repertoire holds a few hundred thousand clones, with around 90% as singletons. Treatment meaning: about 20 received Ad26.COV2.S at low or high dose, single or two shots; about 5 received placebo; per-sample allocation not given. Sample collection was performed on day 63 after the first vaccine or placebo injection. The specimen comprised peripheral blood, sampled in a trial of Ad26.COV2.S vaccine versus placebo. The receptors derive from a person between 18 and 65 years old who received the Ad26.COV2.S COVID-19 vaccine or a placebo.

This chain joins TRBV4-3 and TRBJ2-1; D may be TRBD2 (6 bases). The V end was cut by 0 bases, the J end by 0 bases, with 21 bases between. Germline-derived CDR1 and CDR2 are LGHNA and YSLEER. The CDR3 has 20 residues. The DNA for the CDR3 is TGCGCCAGCAGCCAAGAGGGGGGTCCGAGGGGCGGAACCTCCTACAATGAGCAGTTCTTC. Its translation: CASSQEGGPRGGTSYNEQFF.

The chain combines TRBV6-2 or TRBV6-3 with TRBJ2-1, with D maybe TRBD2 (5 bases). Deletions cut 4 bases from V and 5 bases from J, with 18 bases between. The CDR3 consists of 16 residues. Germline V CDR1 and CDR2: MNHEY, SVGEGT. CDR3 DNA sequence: TGTGCCAGCAGTTCCTCTCCACCTCCGGAGGACAATGAGCAGTTCTTC. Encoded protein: CASSSSPPPEDNEQFF.

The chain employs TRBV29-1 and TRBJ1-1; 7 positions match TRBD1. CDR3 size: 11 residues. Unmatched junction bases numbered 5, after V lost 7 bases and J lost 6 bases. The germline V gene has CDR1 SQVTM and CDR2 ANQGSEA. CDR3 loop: CSANRGAEAFF. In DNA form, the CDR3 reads TGCAGCGCAAACAGGGGCGCTGAAGCTTTCTTT.